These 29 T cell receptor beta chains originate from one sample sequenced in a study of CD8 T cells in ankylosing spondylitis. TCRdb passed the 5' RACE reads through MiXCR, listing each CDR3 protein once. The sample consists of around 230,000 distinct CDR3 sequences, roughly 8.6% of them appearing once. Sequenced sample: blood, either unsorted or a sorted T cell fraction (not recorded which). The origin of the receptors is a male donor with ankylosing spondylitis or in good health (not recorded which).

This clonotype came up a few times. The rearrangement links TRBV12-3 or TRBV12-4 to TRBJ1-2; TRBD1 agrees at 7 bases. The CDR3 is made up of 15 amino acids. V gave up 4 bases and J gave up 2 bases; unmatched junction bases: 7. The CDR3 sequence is CASSSPMTGNYGYTF. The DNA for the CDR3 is TGTGCCAGCAGTTCCCCCATGACAGGGAACTATGGCTACACCTTC.

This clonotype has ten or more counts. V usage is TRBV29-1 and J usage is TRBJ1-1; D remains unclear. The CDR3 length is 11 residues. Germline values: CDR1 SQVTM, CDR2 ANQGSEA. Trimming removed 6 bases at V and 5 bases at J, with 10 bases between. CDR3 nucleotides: TGCAGCGTCACCGAACAGACTGAAGCTTTCTTT. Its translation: CSVTEQTEAFF.

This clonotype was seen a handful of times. CDR3 sequence: CASSLYGTGRYNEQFF. CDR3 bases: TGTGCCAGCAGCTTATACGGGACAGGGCGCTACAATGAGCAGTTCTTC. V and J are TRBV5-5 and TRBJ2-1, with 9 bases matching TRBD1. After removal of 2 bases from V and 3 bases from J, the junction contained 6 bases not matched to a gene. Germline V gene sequence: CDR1 SGHKS, CDR2 YYEKEE (reference sequence). This CDR3 is built from 16 residues.

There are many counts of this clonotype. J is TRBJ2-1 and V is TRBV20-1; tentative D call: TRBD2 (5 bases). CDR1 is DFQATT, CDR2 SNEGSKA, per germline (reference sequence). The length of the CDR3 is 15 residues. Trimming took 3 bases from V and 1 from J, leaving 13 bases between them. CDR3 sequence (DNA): TGCAGTGCTAGCGGTGGGAGTACGTCCTACAATGAGCAGTTCTTC. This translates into CSASGGSTSYNEQFF.

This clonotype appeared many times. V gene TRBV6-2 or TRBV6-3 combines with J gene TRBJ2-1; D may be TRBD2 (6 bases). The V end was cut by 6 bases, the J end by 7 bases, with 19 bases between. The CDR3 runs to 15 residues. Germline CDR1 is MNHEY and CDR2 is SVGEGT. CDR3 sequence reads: CASSSGLLRANEQFF. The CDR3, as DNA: TGTGCCAGCAGCTCGGGACTGCTCAGGGCAAATGAGCAGTTCTTC.

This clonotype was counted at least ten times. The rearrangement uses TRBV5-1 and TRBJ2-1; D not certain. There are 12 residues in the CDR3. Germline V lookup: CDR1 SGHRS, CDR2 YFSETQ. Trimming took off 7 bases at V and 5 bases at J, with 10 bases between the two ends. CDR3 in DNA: TGCGCCAGCGCGCGCCAGGACAATGAGCAGTTCTTC. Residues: CASARQDNEQFF.

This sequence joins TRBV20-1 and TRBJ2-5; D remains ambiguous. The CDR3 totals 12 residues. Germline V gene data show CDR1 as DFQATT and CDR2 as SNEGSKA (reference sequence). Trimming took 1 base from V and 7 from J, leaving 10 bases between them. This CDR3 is CSARGFSGTQYF. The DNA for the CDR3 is TGCAGTGCTAGAGGGTTCTCAGGGACCCAGTACTTC.

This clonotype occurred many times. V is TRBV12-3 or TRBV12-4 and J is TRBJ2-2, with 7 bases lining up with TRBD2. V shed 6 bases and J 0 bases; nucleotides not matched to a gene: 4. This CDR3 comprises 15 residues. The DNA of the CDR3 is TGTGCCAGCAGCATAGGACTAGCGAACACCGGGGAGCTGTTTTTT. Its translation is CASSIGLANTGELFF.

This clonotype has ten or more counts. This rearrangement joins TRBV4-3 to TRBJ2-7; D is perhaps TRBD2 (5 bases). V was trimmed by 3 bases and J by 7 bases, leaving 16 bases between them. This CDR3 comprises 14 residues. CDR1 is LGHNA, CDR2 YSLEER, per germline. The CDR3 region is CASSQSSRKGEQYF. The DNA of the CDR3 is TGCGCCAGCAGCCAGTCTAGCAGAAAAGGGGAGCAGTACTTC.

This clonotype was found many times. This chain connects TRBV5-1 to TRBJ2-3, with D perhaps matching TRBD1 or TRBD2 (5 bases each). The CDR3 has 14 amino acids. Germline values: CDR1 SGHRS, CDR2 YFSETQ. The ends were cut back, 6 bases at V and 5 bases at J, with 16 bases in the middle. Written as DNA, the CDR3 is TGCGCCAGCATGGTGGGGGTAGGAGTAGATACGCAGTATTTT. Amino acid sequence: CASMVGVGVDTQYF. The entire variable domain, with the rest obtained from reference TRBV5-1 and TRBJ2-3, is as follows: KAGVTQTPRYLIKTRGQQVTLSCSPISGHRSVSWYQQTPGQGLQFLFEYFSETQRNKGNFPGRFSGRQFSNSRSEMNVSTLELGDSALYLCASMVGVGVDTQYFGPGTRLTVL.

CDR3 in DNA: TGCAGTGTCTGTGGCGAAGTAGCGGGAGGTCCCCAAGAGACCCAGTACTTC. It yields the protein CSVCGEVAGGPQETQYF. The chain is built from TRBV20-1 and TRBJ2-5, with TRBD2 matching over 10 bases. With 7 bases clipped from V and 1 base from J, the junction kept 15 bases outside the gene matches. The CDR3 runs to 17 residues. CDR1 is DFQATT, CDR2 SNEGSKA, per germline (reference sequence).

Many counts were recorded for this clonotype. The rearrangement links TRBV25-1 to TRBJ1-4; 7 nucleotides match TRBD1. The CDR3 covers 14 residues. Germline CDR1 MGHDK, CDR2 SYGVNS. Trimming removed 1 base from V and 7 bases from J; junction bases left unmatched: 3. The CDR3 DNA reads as TGTGCCAGCAGTGAATGGACAGGTGCTGAAAAACTGTTTTTT. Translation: CASSEWTGAEKLFF.

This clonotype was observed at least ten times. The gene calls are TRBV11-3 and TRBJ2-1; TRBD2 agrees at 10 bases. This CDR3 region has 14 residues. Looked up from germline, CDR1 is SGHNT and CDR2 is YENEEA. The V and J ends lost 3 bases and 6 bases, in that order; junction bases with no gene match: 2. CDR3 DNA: TGTGCCAGCAGCTTGGCTAGCGGGAGCAATGAGCAGTTCTTC. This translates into CASSLASGSNEQFF. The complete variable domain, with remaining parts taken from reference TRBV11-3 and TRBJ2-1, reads EAGVVQSPRYKIIEKKQPVAFWCNPISGHNTLYWYLQNLGQGPELLIRYENEEAVDDSQLPKDRFSAERLKGVDSTLKIQPAELGDSAVYLCASSLASGSNEQFFGPGTRLTVL.

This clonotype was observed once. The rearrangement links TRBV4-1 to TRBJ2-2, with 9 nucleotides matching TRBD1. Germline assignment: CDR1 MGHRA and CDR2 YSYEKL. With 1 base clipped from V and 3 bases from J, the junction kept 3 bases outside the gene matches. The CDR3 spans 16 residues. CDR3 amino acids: CASSQGDRDYTGELFF. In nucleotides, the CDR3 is TGCGCCAGCAGCCAAGGGGACAGGGATTACACCGGGGAGCTGTTTTTT.

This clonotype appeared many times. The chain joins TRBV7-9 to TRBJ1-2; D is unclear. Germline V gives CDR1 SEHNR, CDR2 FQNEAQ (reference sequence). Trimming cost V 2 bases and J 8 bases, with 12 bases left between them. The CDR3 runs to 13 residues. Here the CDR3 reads CASSLNRPDGYTF. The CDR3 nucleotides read TGTGCCAGCAGCTTAAATCGGCCGGACGGCTACACCTTC.

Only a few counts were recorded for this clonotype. The CDR3 coding sequence is TGCGCCAGCAGCTTGGCCGGGTCCTCTGGGGCCAACGTCCTGACTTTC. Amino acid sequence: CASSLAGSSGANVLTF. The chain recombines TRBV5-1 with TRBJ2-6; D unresolved. The CDR3 has 16 amino acids. V lost 0 bases and J lost 0, with 7 bases in between. Per the germline V gene, CDR1 is SGHRS and CDR2 is YFSETQ.

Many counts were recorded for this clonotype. CDR3 sequence reads: CASSLDETQYF. The CDR3 DNA sequence: TGTGCCAGCAGCCTGGACGAGACCCAGTACTTC. The V gene is TRBV12-3 or TRBV12-4, the J gene TRBJ2-5, with D hard to call. The ends were cut back, 6 bases at V and 5 bases at J, with 7 bases in the middle. This CDR3 comprises 11 residues.

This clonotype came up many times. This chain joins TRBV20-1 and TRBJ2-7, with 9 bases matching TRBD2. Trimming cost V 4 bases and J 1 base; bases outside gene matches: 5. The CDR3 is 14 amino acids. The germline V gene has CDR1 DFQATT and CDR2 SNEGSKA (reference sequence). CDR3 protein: CSATPSGTSYEQYF. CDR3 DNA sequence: TGCAGTGCTACCCCTAGCGGGACATCCTACGAGCAGTACTTC.

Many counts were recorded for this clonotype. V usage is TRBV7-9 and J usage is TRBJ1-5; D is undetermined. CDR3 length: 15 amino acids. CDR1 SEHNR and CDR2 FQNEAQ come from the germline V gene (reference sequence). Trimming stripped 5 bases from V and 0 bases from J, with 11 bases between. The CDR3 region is CASSDTRNSNQPQHF. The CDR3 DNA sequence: TGTGCCAGCAGCGACACAAGGAATAGCAATCAGCCCCAGCATTTT.

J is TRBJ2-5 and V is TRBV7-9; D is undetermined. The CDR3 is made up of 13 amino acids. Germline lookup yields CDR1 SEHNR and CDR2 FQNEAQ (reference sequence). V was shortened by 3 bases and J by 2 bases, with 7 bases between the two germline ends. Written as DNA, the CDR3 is TGTGCCAGCAGCTTGTCAGAGCAAGAGACCCAGTACTTC. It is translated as CASSLSEQETQYF.

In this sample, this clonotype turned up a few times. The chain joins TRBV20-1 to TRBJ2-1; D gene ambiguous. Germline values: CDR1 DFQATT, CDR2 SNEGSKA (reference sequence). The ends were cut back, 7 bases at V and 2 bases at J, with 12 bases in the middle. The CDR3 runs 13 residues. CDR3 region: CSVLTPPYNEQFF. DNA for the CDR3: TGCAGTGTACTTACCCCTCCCTACAATGAGCAGTTCTTC.

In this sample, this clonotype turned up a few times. The CDR3, as DNA: TGCGCCAGCAGCCGACAGGCGGACAGAACCTCGAACTATGGCTACACCTTC. Protein: CASSRQADRTSNYGYTF. The V call is TRBV4-3, the J call TRBJ1-2; weak D call: TRBD1 (6 bases). The CDR3 is made up of 17 amino acids. From germline, CDR1 is LGHNA and CDR2 YSLEER. V was shortened by 4 bases and J by 2 bases, with 20 bases between the two germline ends.

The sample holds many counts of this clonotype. CDR3 residues: CASSQEGLAASNTGELFF. In nucleotides, the CDR3 is TGCGCCAGCAGCCAAGAAGGACTAGCGGCTTCGAACACCGGGGAGCTGTTTTTT. The chain uses TRBV4-1 and TRBJ2-2, with TRBD2 matching 10 bases. The CDR3 contains 18 residues. Germline V gene lookup returns CDR1 MGHRA and CDR2 YSYEKL. Unmatched junction bases numbered 4, after V lost 0 bases and J lost 0 bases.

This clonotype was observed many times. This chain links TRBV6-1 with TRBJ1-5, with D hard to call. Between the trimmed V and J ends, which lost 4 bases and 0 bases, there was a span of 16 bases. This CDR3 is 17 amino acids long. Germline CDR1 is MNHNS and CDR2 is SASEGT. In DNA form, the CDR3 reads TGTGCCAGCAGTGCGGTGGAGAACCCCGTTAGCAATCAGCCCCAGCATTTT. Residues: CASSAVENPVSNQPQHF.

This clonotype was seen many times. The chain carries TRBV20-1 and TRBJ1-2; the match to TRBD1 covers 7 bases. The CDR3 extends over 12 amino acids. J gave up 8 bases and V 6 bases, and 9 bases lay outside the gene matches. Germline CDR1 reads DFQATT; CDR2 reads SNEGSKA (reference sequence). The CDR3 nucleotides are TGCAGTGCCACTCGACAGGGAGACGGCTACACCTTC. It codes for CSATRQGDGYTF.

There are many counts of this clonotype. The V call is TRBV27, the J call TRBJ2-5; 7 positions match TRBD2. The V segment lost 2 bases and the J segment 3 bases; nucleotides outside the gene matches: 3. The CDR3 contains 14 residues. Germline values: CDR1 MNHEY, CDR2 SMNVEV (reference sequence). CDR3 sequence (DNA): TGTGCCAGCAGTTTACTAGCGGAGGAAGAGACCCAGTACTTC. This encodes CASSLLAEEETQYF.

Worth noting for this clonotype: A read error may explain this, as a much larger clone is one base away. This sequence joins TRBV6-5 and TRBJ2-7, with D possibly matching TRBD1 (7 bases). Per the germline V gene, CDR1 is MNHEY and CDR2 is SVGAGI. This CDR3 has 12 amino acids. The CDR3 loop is CATGGSYYAQYF. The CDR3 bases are TGTGCCACAGGGGGGTCCTACTACGCGCAGTACTTC.

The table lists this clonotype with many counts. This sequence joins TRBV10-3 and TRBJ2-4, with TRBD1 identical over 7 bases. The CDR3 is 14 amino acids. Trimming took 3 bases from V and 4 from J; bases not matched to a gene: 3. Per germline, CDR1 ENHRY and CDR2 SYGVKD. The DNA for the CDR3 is TGTGCCATCAGTGATGGGGGACAGAAAAACATTCAGTACTTC. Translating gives CAISDGGQKNIQYF.

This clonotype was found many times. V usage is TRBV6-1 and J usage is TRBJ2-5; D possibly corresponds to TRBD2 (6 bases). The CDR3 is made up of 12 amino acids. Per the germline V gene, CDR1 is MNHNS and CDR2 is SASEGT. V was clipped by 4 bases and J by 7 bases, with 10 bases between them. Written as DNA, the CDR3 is TGTGCCAGCAGTGGTCAGGGACTGACCCAGTACTTC. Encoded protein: CASSGQGLTQYF.